This is a list of T cell receptor beta chains from one sample in a study of shared clonotypes between healthy human individuals. The repertoire was sequenced with immunoSEQ multiplex PCR; TCRdb's copy has only in-frame clones and lacks some. This sample has under 1,100,000 clones, with around 76% found just once. Material: memory CD4+ T cells sorted from blood. Receptors were obtained from a man aged 18 to 29 in good health. Each CDR3 is given with its conserved first and last residue. The D gene is left open where the match is weak. Clone size is given for some rows only: seen once, a few or many times, or a class if the clone is expanded.

D gene	V gene	J gene	clone size	CDR3 DNA	CDR3 protein
.	TRBV7-2	TRBJ1-2	.	TGTGCCAGCAGCTATCCCCGGGCGAACTATGGCTACACCTTC	CASSYPRANYGYTF
.	TRBV6-6	TRBJ2-1	few	TGTGCCAGCAGTTACTCTGCATACAATGAGCAGTTCTTC	CASSYSAYNEQFF
TRBD2	TRBV13	TRBJ2-3	few	TGTGCCAGCAGCTTAAGACTAGCGGGGAGCACAGATACGCAGTATTTT	CASSLRLAGSTDTQYF
TRBD2	TRBV30	TRBJ2-5	.	TGTGCCTGGAGTGTCGGGGGGTTGGGGCAAGAGACCCAGTACTTC	CAWSVGGLGQETQYF
TRBD2	TRBV7-8	TRBJ2-1	.	TGTGCCAGCAGCTTACTGGAGGGGACTAGCGGCTACAATGAGCAGTTCTTC	CASSLLEGTSGYNEQFF
.	TRBV7-2	TRBJ2-4	.	TGTGCCAGCAGTTCCCGGTCCCCGGGGGAAGGAGCCAAAAACATTCAGTACTTC	CASSSRSPGEGAKNIQYF
.	TRBV29-1	TRBJ2-6	.	TGCAGCGCCCTGGTGGACGGGGCCAACGTCCTGACTTTC	CSALVDGANVLTF
.	TRBV25-1	TRBJ2-1	.	TGTGCCAGCAGTGAATTCAGGGACACCCTAACGCGGCATCAGTTCTTC	CASSEFRDTLTRHQFF
.	TRBV11-2	TRBJ1-2	few	TGTGCCAGCAGCTTAGATCCGTCGAGCCCCTACGGCTACACCTTC	CASSLDPSSPYGYTF
.	TRBV30	TRBJ1-3	many	TGTGCCTTCATAAACCGAAACACCATATATTTT	CAFINRNTIYF
TRBD1	TRBV30	TRBJ1-2	.	TGTGCCTGGAGCCACTTCCTCCCGGGACAGGGAGGAAGGGATGGCTACACCTTC	CAWSHFLPGQGGRDGYTF